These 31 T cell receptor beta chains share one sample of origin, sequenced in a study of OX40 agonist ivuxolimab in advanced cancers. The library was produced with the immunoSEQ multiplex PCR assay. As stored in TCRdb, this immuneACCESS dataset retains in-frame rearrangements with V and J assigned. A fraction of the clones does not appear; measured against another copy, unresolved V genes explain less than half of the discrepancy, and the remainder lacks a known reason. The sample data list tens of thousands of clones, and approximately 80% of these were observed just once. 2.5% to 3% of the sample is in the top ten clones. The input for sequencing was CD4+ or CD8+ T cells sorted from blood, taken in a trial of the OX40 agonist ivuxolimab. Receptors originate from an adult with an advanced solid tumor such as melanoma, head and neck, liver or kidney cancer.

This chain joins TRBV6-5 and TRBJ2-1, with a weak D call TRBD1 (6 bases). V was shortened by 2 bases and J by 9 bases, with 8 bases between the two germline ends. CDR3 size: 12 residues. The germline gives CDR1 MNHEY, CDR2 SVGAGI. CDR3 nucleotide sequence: TGTGCCAGCAGTTACAGGGGGATTGAGCAGTTCTTC. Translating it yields CASSYRGIEQFF.

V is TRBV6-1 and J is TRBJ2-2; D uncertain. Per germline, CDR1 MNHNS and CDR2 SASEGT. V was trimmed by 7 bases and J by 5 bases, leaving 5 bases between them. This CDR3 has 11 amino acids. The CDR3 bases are TGTGCCAGCATTAGGACCGGGGAGCTGTTTTTT. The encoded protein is CASIRTGELFF.

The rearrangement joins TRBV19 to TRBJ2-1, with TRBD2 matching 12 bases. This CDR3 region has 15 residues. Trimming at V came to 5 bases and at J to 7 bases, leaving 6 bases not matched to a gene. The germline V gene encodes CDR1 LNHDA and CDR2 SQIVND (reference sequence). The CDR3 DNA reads TGTGCCAGTAGTCTCCCGACTAGCGGGAGAAATGAGCAGTTCTTC. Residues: CASSLPTSGRNEQFF.

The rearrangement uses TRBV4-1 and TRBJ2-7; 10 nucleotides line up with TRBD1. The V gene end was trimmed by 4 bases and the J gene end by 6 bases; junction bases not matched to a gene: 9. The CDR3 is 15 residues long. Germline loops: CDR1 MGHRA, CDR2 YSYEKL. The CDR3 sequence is CASSRPGQGRREQYF. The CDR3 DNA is TGCGCCAGCAGCCGTCCGGGACAGGGGCGCCGCGAGCAGTACTTC.

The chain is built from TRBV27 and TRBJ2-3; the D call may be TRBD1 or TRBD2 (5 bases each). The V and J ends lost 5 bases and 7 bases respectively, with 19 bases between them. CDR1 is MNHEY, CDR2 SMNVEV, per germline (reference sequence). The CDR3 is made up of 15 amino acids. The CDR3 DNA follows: TGTGCCAGCAGTGACAACCGGGACGCTCAGAATACGCAGTATTTT. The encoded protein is CASSDNRDAQNTQYF.

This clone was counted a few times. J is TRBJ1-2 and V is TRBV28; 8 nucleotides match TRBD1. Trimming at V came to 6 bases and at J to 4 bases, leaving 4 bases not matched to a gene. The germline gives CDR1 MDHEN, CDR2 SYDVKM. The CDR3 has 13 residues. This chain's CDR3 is CASSPTGGYGYTF. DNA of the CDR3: TGTGCCAGCAGCCCCACAGGGGGCTATGGCTACACCTTC.

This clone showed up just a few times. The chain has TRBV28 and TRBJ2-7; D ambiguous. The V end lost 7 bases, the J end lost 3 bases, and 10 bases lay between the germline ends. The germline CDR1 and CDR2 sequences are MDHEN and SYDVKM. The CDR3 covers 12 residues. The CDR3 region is CASNRQIYEQYF. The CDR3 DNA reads TGTGCCAGCAATCGACAAATCTACGAGCAGTACTTC.

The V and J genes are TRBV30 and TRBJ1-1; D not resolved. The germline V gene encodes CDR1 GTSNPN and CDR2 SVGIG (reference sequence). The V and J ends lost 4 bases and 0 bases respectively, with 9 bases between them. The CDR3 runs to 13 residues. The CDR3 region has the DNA TGTGCCTGGACCAACGACCTGAACACTGAAGCTTTCTTT. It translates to CAWTNDLNTEAFF.

The CDR3 sequence: CATIGTSALNEQFF. CDR3 DNA: TGCGCCACCATCGGGACTAGCGCCCTCAATGAGCAGTTCTTC. This chain connects TRBV10-2 to TRBJ2-1, with 10 bases matching TRBD2. This CDR3 contains 14 residues. The germline V gene has CDR1 WSHSY and CDR2 SAAADI. V shed 10 bases and J 6 bases; nucleotides not matched to a gene: 9.

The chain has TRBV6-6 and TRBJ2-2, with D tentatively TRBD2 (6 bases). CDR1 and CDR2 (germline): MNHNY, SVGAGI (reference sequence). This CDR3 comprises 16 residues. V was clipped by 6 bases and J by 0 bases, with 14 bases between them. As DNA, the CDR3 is TGTGCCAGCAGAAGGGGCGGGGCCGCGAACACCGGGGAGCTGTTTTTT. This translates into CASRRGGAANTGELFF.

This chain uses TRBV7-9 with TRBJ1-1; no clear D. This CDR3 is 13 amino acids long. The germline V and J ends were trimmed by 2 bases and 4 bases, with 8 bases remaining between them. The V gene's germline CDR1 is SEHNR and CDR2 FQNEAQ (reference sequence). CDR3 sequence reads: CASSLKAATEAFF. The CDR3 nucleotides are TGTGCCAGCAGCTTAAAAGCGGCCACTGAAGCTTTCTTT.

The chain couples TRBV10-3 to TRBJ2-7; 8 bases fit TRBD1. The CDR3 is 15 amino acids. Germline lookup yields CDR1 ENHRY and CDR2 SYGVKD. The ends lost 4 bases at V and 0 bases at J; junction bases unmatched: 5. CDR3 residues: CAISAQTGGSYEQYF. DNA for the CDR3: TGTGCCATCAGTGCTCAAACAGGGGGCTCCTACGAGCAGTACTTC.

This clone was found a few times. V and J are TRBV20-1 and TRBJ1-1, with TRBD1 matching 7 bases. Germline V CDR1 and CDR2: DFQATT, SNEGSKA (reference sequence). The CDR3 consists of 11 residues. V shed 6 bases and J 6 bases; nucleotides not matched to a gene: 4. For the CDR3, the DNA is TGCAGTGCGCATCAGGGGGCTGAAGCTTTCTTT. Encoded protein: CSAHQGAEAFF.

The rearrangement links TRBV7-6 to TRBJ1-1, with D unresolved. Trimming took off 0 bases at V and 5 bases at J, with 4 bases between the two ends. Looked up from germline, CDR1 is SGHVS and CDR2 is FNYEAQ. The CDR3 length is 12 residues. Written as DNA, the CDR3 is TGTGCCAGCAGCTTAGCGGGAACTGAAGCTTTCTTT. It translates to CASSLAGTEAFF.

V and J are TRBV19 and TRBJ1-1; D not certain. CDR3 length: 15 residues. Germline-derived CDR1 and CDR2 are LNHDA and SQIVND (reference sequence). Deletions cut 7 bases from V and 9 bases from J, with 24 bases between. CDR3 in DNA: TGTGCCAGTATTCAATCGGGTCTAGGTGGTTTGAAAGCTTTCTTT. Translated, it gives CASIQSGLGGLKAFF.

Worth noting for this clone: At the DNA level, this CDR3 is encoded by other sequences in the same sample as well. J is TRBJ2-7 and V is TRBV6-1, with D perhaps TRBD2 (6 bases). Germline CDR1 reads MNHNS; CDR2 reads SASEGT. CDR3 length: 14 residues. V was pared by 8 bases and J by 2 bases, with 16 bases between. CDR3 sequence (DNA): TGTGCCAGCCCACGCCGGGAGTACCCCTACGAGCAGTACTTC. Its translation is CASPRREYPYEQYF.

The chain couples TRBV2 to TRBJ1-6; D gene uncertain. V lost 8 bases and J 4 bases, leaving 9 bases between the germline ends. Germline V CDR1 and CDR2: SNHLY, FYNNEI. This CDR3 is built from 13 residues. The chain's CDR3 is CASVPVYNSPLHF. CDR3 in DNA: TGTGCCAGCGTGCCGGTGTATAATTCACCCCTCCACTTT.

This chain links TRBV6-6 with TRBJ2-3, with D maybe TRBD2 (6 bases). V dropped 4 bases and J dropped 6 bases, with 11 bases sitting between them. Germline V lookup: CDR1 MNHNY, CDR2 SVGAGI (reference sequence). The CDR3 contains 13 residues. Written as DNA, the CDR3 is TGTGCCAGCAGTTCGGGCGGGGTCGATACGCAGTATTTT. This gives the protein CASSSGGVDTQYF.

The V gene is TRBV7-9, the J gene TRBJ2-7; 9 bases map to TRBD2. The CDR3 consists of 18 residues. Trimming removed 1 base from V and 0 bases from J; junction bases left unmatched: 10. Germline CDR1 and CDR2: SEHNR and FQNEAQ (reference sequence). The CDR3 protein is CASSLVPLVAGVSYEQYF. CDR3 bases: TGTGCCAGCAGCTTAGTCCCTCTAGTAGCGGGAGTCTCCTACGAGCAGTACTTC.

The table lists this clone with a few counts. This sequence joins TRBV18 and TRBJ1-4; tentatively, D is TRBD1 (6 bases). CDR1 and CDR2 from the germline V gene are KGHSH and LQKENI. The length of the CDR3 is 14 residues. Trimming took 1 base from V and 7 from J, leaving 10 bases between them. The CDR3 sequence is CASSPQGVGEKLFF. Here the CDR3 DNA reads TGTGCCAGCTCACCACAGGGGGTGGGTGAAAAACTGTTTTTT. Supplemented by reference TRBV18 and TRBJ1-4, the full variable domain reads NAGVMQNPRHLVRRRGQEARLRCSPMKGHSHVYWYRQLPEEGLKFMVYLQKENIIDESGMPKERFSAEFPKEGPSILRIQQVVRGDSAAYFCASSPQGVGEKLFFGSGTQLSVL.

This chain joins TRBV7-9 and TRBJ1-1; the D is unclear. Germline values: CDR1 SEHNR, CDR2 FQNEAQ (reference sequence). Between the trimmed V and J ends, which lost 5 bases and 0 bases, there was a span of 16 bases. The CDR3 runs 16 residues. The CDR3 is CASSPQRGQVNTEAFF. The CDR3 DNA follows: TGTGCCAGCAGCCCACAAAGAGGGCAGGTGAACACTGAAGCTTTCTTT.

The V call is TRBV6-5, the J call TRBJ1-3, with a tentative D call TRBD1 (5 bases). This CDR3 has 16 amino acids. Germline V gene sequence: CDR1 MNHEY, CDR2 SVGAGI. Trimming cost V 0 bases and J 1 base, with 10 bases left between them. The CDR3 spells CASSYSGVLSGNTIYF. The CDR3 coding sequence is TGTGCCAGCAGTTACTCAGGGGTACTGTCTGGAAACACCATATATTTT.

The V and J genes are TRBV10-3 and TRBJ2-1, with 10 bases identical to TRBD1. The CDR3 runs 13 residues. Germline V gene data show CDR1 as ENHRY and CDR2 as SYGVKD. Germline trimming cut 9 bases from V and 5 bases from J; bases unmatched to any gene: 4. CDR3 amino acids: CAIAGTGDNEQFF. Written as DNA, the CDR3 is TGTGCCATAGCCGGGACAGGGGACAATGAGCAGTTCTTC.

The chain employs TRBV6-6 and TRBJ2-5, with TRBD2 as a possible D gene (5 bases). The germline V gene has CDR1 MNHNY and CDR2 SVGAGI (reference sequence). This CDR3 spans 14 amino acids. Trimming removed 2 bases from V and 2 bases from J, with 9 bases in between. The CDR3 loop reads CASSYRRGQETQYF. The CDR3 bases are TGTGCCAGCAGTTACCGACGGGGTCAAGAGACCCAGTACTTC.

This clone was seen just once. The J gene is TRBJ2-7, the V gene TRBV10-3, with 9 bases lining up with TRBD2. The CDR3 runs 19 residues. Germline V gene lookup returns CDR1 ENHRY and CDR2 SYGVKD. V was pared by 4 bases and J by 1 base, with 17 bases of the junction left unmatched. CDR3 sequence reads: CAISAPLRSSGSWSYEQYF. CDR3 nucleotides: TGTGCCATCAGTGCCCCTCTCAGGAGTAGCGGGAGTTGGTCCTACGAGCAGTACTTC.

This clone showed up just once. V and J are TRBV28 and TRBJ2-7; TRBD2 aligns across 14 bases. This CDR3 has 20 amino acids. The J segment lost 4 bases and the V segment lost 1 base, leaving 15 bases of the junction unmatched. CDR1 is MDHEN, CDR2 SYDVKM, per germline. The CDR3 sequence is CASSLSSRRGLAGERYEQYF. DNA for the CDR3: TGTGCCAGCAGTTTATCTTCGAGAAGGGGACTAGCGGGAGAGCGGTACGAGCAGTACTTC.

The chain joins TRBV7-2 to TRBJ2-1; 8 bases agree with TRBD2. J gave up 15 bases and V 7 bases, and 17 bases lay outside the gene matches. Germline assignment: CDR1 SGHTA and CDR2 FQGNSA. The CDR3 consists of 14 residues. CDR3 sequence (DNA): TGTGCCAGCACCCGGGGGGGACTAGAGGGCCCCCGGTTCTTC. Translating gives CASTRGGLEGPRFF. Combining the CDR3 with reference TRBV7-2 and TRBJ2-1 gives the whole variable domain GAGVSQSPSNKVTEKGKDVELRCDPISGHTALYWYRQSLGQGLEFLIYFQGNSAPDKSGLPSDRFSAERTGGSVSTLTIQRTQQEDSAVYLCASTRGGLEGPRFFGPGTRLTVL.

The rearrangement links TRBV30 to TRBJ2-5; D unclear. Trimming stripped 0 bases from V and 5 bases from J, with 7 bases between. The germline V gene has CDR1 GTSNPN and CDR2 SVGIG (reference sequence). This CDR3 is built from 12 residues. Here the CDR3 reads CAWSVHGETQYF. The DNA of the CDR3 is TGTGCCTGGAGTGTACACGGGGAGACCCAGTACTTC.

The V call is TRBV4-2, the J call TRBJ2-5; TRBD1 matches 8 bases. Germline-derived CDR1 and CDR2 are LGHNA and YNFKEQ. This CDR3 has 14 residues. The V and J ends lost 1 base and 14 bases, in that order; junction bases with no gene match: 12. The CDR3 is CASSQGRRTGTFYF. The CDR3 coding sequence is TGTGCCAGCAGCCAAGGACGTAGGACAGGGACCTTTTACTTC.

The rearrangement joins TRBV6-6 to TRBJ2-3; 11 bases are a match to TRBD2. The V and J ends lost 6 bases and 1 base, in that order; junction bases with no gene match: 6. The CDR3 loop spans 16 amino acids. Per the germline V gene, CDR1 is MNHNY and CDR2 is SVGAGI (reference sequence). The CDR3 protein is CASSRGTSGRTDTQYF. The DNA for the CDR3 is TGTGCCAGCAGCCGTGGGACTAGCGGACGCACAGATACGCAGTATTTT.

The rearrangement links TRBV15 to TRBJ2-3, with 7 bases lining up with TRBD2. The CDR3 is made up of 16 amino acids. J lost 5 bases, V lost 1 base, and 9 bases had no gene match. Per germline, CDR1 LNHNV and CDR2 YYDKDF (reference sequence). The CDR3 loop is CATSRGRVTGGDTQYF. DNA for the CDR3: TGTGCCACCAGCAGAGGACGGGTGACGGGAGGAGATACGCAGTATTTT.